The present entry profiles one T cell receptor beta chain with its context. Cells designated naive CD8 were CD45RO-negative and were positively selected for CCR7, with terminally differentiated effector memory CD45RA+ cells excluded. The sample originates from a study of shared clonotypes between healthy human individuals. The assay was run at deep level. Sequencing was performed with immunoSEQ multiplex PCR; in TCRdb, only in-frame clones are kept and a portion is missing. Among approximately 740,000 clones listed, almost 95% were seen once. Sequencing used naive CD8+ T cells sorted from blood. The receptor comes from a man aged 30 to 39 in good health.

DNA for the CDR3: TGTGCCAGCAGCTCTGATCCGGGACAGGGAAATGAAAAACTGTTTTTT. Translated: CASSSDPGQGNEKLFF. The V and J genes are TRBV9 and TRBJ1-4; 9 bases are a match to TRBD1. Losses at the gene ends were 4 bases for V and 5 bases for J; bases not matched to a gene: 9. The CDR3 contains 16 residues. Germline assignment: CDR1 SGDLS and CDR2 YYNGEE.